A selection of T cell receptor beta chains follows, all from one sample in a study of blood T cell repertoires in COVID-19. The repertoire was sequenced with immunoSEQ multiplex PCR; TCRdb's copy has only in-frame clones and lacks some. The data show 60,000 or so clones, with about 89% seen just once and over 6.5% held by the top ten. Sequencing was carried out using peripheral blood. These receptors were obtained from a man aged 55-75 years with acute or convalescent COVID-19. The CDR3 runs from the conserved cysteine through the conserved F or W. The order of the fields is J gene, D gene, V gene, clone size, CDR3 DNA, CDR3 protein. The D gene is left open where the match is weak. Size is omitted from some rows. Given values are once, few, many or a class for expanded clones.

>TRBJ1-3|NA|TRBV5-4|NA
TGTGCCAGCAGGCCCGGAGGGTCCCCTGGAAACACCATATATTTT
CASRPGGSPGNTIYF
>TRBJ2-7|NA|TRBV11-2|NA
TGTGCCAGCAGCCCCGACAGCTACGAGCAGTACTTC
CASSPDSYEQYF
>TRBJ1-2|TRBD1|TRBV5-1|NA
TGCGCCAGCAGCGCGGGACAGCCCTATGGCTACACCTTC
CASSAGQPYGYTF
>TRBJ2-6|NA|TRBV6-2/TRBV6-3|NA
TGTGCCAGCAGTTATCCGACTAGTTTTGGGGCCAACGTCCTGACTTTC
CASSYPTSFGANVLTF
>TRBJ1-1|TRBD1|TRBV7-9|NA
TGTGCCAGCAGCTGGGGACAGGTTTCCATGAACACTGAAGCTTTCTTT
CASSWGQVSMNTEAFF
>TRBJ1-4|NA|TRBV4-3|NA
TGCGCCAGCAGCCAAGAGAGGAGGGGATCTAATGAAAAACTGTTTTTT
CASSQERRGSNEKLFF
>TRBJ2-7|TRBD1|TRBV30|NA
TGTGCCTGGAGGCGGACAGGGGGCAACTACGAGCAGTACTTC
CAWRRTGGNYEQYF
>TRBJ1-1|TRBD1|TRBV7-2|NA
TGTGCCAGCAGCCCTCGACAGGGGTACACTGAAGCTTTCTTT
CASSPRQGYTEAFF
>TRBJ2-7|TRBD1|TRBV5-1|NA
TGCGCCAGCAGCTTGGAAGGGACAGCATTTTACGAGCAGTACTTC
CASSLEGTAFYEQYF
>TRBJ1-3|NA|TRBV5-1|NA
TGCGCCAGCACCGCGGACAGAGGGAACACCATATATTTT
CASTADRGNTIYF
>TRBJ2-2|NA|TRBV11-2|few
TGTGCCAGCAGCTTGCGACACAGTGTCGACGCGAACACCGGGGAGCTGTTTTTT
CASSLRHSVDANTGELFF
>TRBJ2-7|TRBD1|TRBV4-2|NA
TGTGCCAGCAGCCCGCTACATCAGGGGGAGTCCTACGAGCAGTACTTC
CASSPLHQGESYEQYF
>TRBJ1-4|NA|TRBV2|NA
TGTGCCAGCATCTCGCAGTTTAATGAAAAACTGTTTTTT
CASISQFNEKLFF
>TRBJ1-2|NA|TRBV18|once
TGTGCCAGCTCACCAGAGGCAGCGAACTATGGCTACACCTTC
CASSPEAANYGYTF
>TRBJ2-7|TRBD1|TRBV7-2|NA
TGTGCCAGCAGCCCCGAGGGACAGGGCCCTTACGAGCAGTACTTC
CASSPEGQGPYEQYF
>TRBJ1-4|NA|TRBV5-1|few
TGCGCCAGCAGCATCGGACAGAGTAATGAAAAACTGTTTTTT
CASSIGQSNEKLFF
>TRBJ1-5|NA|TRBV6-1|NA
TGTGCCAGCAGTGATAACAATGGGGGGGATCAGCCCCAGCATTTT
CASSDNNGGDQPQHF
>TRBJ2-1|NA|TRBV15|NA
TGTGCCACCAGCAGAGCGAGAGGGCCCTACAATGAGCAGTTCTTC
CATSRARGPYNEQFF
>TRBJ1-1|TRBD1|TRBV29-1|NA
TGCAGCGTTGCTCCGGGACAGGGGCGGACTGAAGCTTTCTTT
CSVAPGQGRTEAFF
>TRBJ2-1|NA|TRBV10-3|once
TGTGCCATCAGTGATTTGGTAGTAGGGGTACAGGAGCAGTTCTTC
CAISDLVVGVQEQFF
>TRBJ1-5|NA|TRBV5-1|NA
TGCGCCAGCAGCTTGGTTCCAGGTTCAAATCAGCCCCAGCATTTT
CASSLVPGSNQPQHF
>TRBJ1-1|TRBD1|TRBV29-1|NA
TGCAGCGTGCGGGACAGCGAACCCAACACTGAAGCTTTCTTT
CSVRDSEPNTEAFF
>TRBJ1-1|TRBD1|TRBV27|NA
TGTGCCAGCATCGCCTACAGGGGAACTGAAGCTTTCTTT
CASIAYRGTEAFF
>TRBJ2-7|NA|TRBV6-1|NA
TGTGCCAGCAGTGAAGGGGCAGAAGCCCACCTTCTGGGTTCCTACGAGCAGTACTTC
CASSEGAEAHLLGSYEQYF
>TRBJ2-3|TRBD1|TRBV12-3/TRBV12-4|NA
TGTGCCAGCCAGGGGGACAGCACAGATACGCAGTATTTT
CASQGDSTDTQYF
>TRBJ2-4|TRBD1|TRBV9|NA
TGTGCCAGCAGCGCGACAGGGGGGTGGATAAACATTCAGTACTTC
CASSATGGWINIQYF
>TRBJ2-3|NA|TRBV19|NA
TGTGCCAGTAGCCCTAGGGGGGGCCTGGGGGTCACAGATACGCAGTATTTT
CASSPRGGLGVTDTQYF
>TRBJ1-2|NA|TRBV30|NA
TGTGCCTGGAGTCATAACGCGTTGTATGGCTACACCTTC
CAWSHNALYGYTF
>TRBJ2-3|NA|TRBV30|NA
TGTGCCTGGCTAGCGACCGGAGTTTATACGCAGTATTTT
CAWLATGVYTQYF
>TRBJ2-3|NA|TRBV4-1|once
TGCGCCAGCGGAGGAGCGAACCCTCGGGATACGCAGTATTTT
CASGGANPRDTQYF
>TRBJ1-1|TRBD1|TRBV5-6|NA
TGTGCCAGCAGCTTGGCCGACAGGGATACTGAAGCTTTCTTT
CASSLADRDTEAFF
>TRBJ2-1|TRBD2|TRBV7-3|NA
TGTGCCAGCAGTTTAGGGACTAGCGGTAACTACTACAATGAGCAGTTCTTC
CASSLGTSGNYYNEQFF
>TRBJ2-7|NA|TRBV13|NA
TGTGCCAGCAGCTTAGCGGCAGGCCGAGGGGAGCAGTACTTC
CASSLAAGRGEQYF
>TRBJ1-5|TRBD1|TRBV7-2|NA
TGTGCCAGCAGCCTCCTCGGGACAGGGGGCGGTCAGCCCCAGCATTTT
CASSLLGTGGGQPQHF
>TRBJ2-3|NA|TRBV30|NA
TGTGCCTGGATAACAGCGGGCTACACAGATACGCAGTATTTT
CAWITAGYTDTQYF
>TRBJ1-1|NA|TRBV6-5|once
TGTGCCAGCACCTCACAGGGACGAGCTTTCTTT
CASTSQGRAFF
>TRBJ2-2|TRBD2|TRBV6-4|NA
TGTGCCAGCAGTTCTAGCGGCACCGGGGAGCTGTTTTTT
CASSSSGTGELFF
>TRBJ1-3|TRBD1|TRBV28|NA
TGTGCCAGCAGTTCCGGACAGGGGGCGACTGGAAACACCATATATTTT
CASSSGQGATGNTIYF
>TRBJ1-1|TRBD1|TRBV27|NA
TGTGCCAGCAGCCCTAACGGACAGGGGACTATGGCTTTCTTT
CASSPNGQGTMAFF
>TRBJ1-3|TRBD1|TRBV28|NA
TGTGCCAGCACCTGGACAGGGAACTCTGGAAACACCATATATTTT
CASTWTGNSGNTIYF
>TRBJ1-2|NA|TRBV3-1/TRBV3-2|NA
TGTGCCAGCAGCCTCTCCTCATCGGGGGACTATGGCTACACCTTC
CASSLSSSGDYGYTF
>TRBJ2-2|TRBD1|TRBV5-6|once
TGTGCCAGCAGCAGACAGGGGGCGGGCACCGGGGAGCTGTTTTTT
CASSRQGAGTGELFF
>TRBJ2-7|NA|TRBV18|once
TGTGCCAGCTCTCCAACGGGAGACGAGCAGTACTTC
CASSPTGDEQYF
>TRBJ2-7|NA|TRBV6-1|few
TGTGCCAGCAGTGAATGGGCGGGGGCCTCCTACGAGCAGTACTTC
CASSEWAGASYEQYF
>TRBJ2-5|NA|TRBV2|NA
TGTGCCACCGTAGGAGGGTTGGGGGAGACCCAGTACTTC
CATVGGLGETQYF
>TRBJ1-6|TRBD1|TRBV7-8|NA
TGTGCCAGCAGCTTAAACAGGGGGCTACCTCAATCACCCCTCCACTTT
CASSLNRGLPQSPLHF
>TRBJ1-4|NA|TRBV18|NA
TGTGCCAGCTCACCCAGCACAGGCTACCATACAACTAATGAAAAACTGTTTTTT
CASSPSTGYHTTNEKLFF
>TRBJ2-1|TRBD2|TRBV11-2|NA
TGTGCCAGCAGCTTAGTTGGTAGCGGGGGAGAGCAGTTCTTC
CASSLVGSGGEQFF
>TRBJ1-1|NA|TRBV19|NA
TGTGCCAGTCTCGCAGGAGGAGGGAGAGCTGAAGCTTTCTTT
CASLAGGGRAEAFF
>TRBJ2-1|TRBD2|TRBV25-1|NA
TGTGCCAGCAGTGACGCTGGAGCGGGGGACTCCTACAATGAGCAGTTCTTC
CASSDAGAGDSYNEQFF
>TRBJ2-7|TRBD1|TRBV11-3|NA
TGTGCCAGCAGCTTTGACAGGGAAAACGAGCAGTACTTC
CASSFDRENEQYF
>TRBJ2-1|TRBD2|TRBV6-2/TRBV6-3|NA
TGTGCCAGCAGTCCGTTGACTAGCGGGGGAGCCGGGACCTACAATGAGCAGTTCTTC
CASSPLTSGGAGTYNEQFF
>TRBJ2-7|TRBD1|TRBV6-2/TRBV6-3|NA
TGTGCCAGCAGTTACTCTCGACAGGGGAGGACCTACGAGCAGTACTTC
CASSYSRQGRTYEQYF